This T cell receptor beta chain came from a study of shared clonotypes between healthy human individuals. TCRdb's table, derived via immunoSEQ multiplex PCR, lists solely in-frame clones and lacks some. The sample records about 480,000 clones, around 74% being singletons. The study drew its donors from healthy HIV-negative adults without recent acute infections or vaccinations. This clonotype was sampled from a woman aged 40 to 55 in good health. Some clones in this sample may be carry-over from other donors' samples. Source material: PBMCs.

The CDR3 region is CASSPDRGLYNSPLHF. CDR3 bases: TGTGCCAGCAGCCCGGACAGGGGGCTTTATAATTCACCCCTCCACTTT. V and J are TRBV5-6 and TRBJ1-6, with 11 bases matching TRBD1. Trimming cost V 4 bases and J 4 bases; bases outside gene matches: 4. The CDR3 consists of 16 residues. Germline V gene data show CDR1 as SGHDT and CDR2 as YYEEEE.